Listed below are T cell receptor beta chains from one sample, sequenced in a study of early T cells in non-severe SARS-CoV-2 infection. MiXCR, applied by TCRdb to the 5' RACE reads, yields one record per CDR3 protein. The sample gives approximately 71,000 distinct CDR3 sequences, 12% of which show up once; about 4.2% is in the top ten. Sequences were obtained from whole blood. Receptor source: an adult who was a healthcare worker with PCR-confirmed SARS-CoV-2 infection or an uninfected control (not recorded which). Both conserved end residues are trimmed from each CDR3.

v_gene,CDR3aa
TRBV20-1,SARLAGKETQY
TRBV3-1,ASSQSYEQY
TRBV6-5,ASRETVGYEQY
TRBV3-1,ASSPTLGLAGETQY
TRBV20-1,SARDLPISGRPYSSSYNEQF
TRBV28,ASSFEGHSGANVLT
TRBV18,ASSQSKGKSATNEKLF
TRBV5-1,ASTLGLAGSEFSYNEQF
TRBV18,ASSRDRENSPLH
TRBV5-1,ASGRQGANTGELF
TRBV6-6,ASSYGDRNYGYT
TRBV3-1,ASSRQGDNQPQH
TRBV11-2,ASSLPGAGNTIY
TRBV6-1,ASSDGPARY
TRBV7-9,ASSVGTRTYEQY
TRBV12-3/TRBV12-4,ASRQDSLVGTEAF
TRBV10-3,AILRRTSGRSDTQY
TRBV6-5,ASRSGTASSIQY
TRBV6-1,ASSDNRLSNQPQH
TRBV5-4,ASSLPLAGGRNEQF
TRBV5-1,ASSLDGASGNTIY
TRBV10-3,AIGGVSYEQY
TRBV7-9,ASSLSELAGVGGADTQY
TRBV28,ASNSQGENIQY
TRBV4-1,ASSSGLAKNEQF
TRBV7-2,ASSLVALGHTQY
TRBV29-1,SGQGMDTQY
TRBV18,ASSPGGGYSYEQY
TRBV20-1,SANFGDTQY
TRBV10-2,ASSETQRGIGQY
TRBV12-3/TRBV12-4,ASSSGQVGGPQH
TRBV6-2/TRBV6-3,ASSPERGGNEQF
TRBV29-1,SVLGQGTYEQY
TRBV11-2,ASSLVRGRLAGNEQF
TRBV14,ASSPGRNRETQY
TRBV7-2,ASSLSRQGVRY
TRBV12-3/TRBV12-4,ASSPGLGGGNEQF
TRBV19,ASSIIRPGQGTHQPQH
TRBV11-2,ASSGGRGQAYEQY
TRBV12-3/TRBV12-4,ASSLRGTGGSGNEQF
TRBV4-1,ASSQALSLGKQY
TRBV5-1,ASSLHTLGMNTEAF
TRBV11-3,ASSLTSWDTQY
TRBV7-2,ASSSQITSNEQF
TRBV12-3/TRBV12-4,ASSYPLSGANVLT
TRBV24-1,ATSEPGRIQETQY
TRBV7-9,ASTPPRPMGLTNEKLF
TRBV12-3/TRBV12-4,ASSFGVLDYGYT
TRBV27,ASSWSGGASNEQF
TRBV29-1,SVVWREGYNEQF
TRBV9,ASSPGTSGIYEQY
TRBV7-9,ASSLSARGTNVLT
TRBV6-6,ASSRGTSFDTQY
TRBV20-1,SARSGKGYGYT
TRBV13,ASSFPRGGSYEQY
TRBV2,ASSPSGIQY
TRBV29-1,SVRKRKLESNEQF
TRBV5-1,ASSTGSTDTQY
TRBV5-5,ASSHGEQF
TRBV27,ASSFYAGTDGYT